The rows below give T cell receptor beta chains drawn from one sample of a study of a mutant IDH1 vaccine in newly diagnosed glioma. Measured with immunoSEQ multiplex PCR; TCRdb has only the in-frame clones, and not every one. The repertoire holds 50,000 or so clones, with around nine tenths as singletons. For these TCRs, the target antigens are not known. Sequenced here: PBMCs, sampled from a glioma patient whose treatment included an IDH1 peptide vaccine. The source of these receptors is a man in his fifties or sixties with glioma. Each CDR3 is given with its conserved first and last residue. A D gene is named only where the DNA matches it firmly. Clone size is shown for a subset of rows, as once, few, many or a class of expanded clone.

>NA|NA|18|TRBV4-3|TRBJ1-1
TGCGCCAGCAGCCAAGATTTGACGGAACGGCTTCTGAACACTGAAGCTTTCTTT
CASSQDLTERLLNTEAFF
>NA|NA|13|TRBV28|TRBJ1-1
TGTGCCAGCAGTTTACTCAGAAACACTGAAGCTTTCTTT
CASSLLRNTEAFF
>TRBD1|NA|14|TRBV19|TRBJ1-2
TGTGCCAGTAGTGTTGACAGGGCCCTCTATGGCTACACCTTC
CASSVDRALYGYTF
>TRBD1|NA|16|TRBV6-6|TRBJ1-3
TGTGCCAGCAGTCCAAGGACAGGGGGCTCTGGAAACACCATATATTTT
CASSPRTGGSGNTIYF
>NA|NA|16|TRBV5-1|TRBJ2-1
TGCGCCAGCAGCTTGGGCGGAGGCGGCTCCTACAATGAGCAGTTCTTC
CASSLGGGGSYNEQFF
>TRBD2|NA|13|TRBV2|TRBJ2-3
TGTGCCAGAGGGACTAGCGGCACAGATACGCAGTATTTT
CARGTSGTDTQYF
>NA|NA|12|TRBV28|TRBJ1-1
TGTGCCAGCAGTCCACCCCGCCGATTAGCTTTCTTT
CASSPPRRLAFF
>NA|NA|15|TRBV7-6|TRBJ2-3
TGTGCCAGCAGCTTAGCGCAGAGAGTCACAGATACGCAGTATTTT
CASSLAQRVTDTQYF
>TRBD1|NA|13|TRBV28|TRBJ2-5
TGTGCCAGCACCTACACAGGGGGGGAGACCCAGTACTTC
CASTYTGGETQYF
>TRBD1|NA|15|TRBV4-3|TRBJ1-6
TGCGCCAGCAGCCCCCAGGGACAGGAAAATTCACCCCTCCACTTT
CASSPQGQENSPLHF
>NA|NA|13|TRBV2|TRBJ1-5
TGTGCCAGTGGGACGGACAAACCTTGGCCCCAGCATTTT
CASGTDKPWPQHF
>NA|NA|17|TRBV7-9|TRBJ1-3
TGTGCCAGCAGCTTAGACGAATGGCTCCTTTCTGGAAACACCATATATTTT
CASSLDEWLLSGNTIYF
>NA|NA|15|TRBV5-3|TRBJ1-1
TGTGCCAGAAGCTTGGCGACGGGGCATGGGACTGAAGCTTTCTTT
CARSLATGHGTEAFF
>NA|NA|15|TRBV4-2|TRBJ2-3
TGTGCCAGCAGCCGCCGGGACACCGGCACAGATACGCAGTATTTT
CASSRRDTGTDTQYF
>NA|NA|17|TRBV9|TRBJ1-6
TGTGCCAGCAGGGAGGTCCCACAAGGGGGTAGGGGTTCACCCCTCCACTTT
CASREVPQGGRGSPLHF
>TRBD1|NA|17|TRBV19|TRBJ1-3
TGTGCCAGTAGTCGGCGACAGGGGGAAATTCCTGGAAACACCATATATTTT
CASSRRQGEIPGNTIYF
>TRBD2|NA|16|TRBV7-9|TRBJ2-7
TGTGCCAGCAGCTTAGATAGCACTAGCGGGTTCTACGAGCAGTACTTC
CASSLDSTSGFYEQYF
>TRBD1|NA|14|TRBV6-1|TRBJ1-3
TGTGCCAGCAATACCGACAGGGCAGGAAACACCATATATTTT
CASNTDRAGNTIYF
>TRBD2|NA|15|TRBV5-1|TRBJ2-3
TGCGCCAGCAGCTTGGCGCTCGGGAGGACAGATACGCAGTATTTT
CASSLALGRTDTQYF
>NA|NA|14|TRBV28|TRBJ2-7
TGTGCCAGCAGTCAAACACCTACCCCCTACGAGCAGTACTTC
CASSQTPTPYEQYF
>NA|few|15|TRBV6-4|TRBJ2-6
TGTGCCAGCAGTGACGGGGGCTCTGGGGCCAACGTCCTGACTTTC
CASSDGGSGANVLTF
>TRBD1|once|15|TRBV7-9|TRBJ2-5
TGTGCCAGCAGCCTCAGACAGGGCGATCAAGAGACCCAGTACTTC
CASSLRQGDQETQYF
>TRBD1|NA|13|TRBV9|TRBJ1-6
TGTGCCAGCAGCGGGACAGGGAATTCACCCCTCCACTTT
CASSGTGNSPLHF
>TRBD1|NA|15|TRBV6-5|TRBJ1-2
TGTGCCAGCAGTCTGGGGGGGACAGGGTTCGCTGGCTACACCTTC
CASSLGGTGFAGYTF
>NA|NA|14|TRBV27|TRBJ2-5
TGTGCCAGCAGTACCACCATAGGGGCCGAGACCCAGTACTTC
CASSTTIGAETQYF
>TRBD1|NA|14|TRBV6-5|TRBJ1-1
TGTGCCAGCAGTTTACAGGGGAGCCACACTGAAGCTTTCTTT
CASSLQGSHTEAFF
>NA|NA|15|TRBV5-6|TRBJ1-1
TGTGCCAGCAGCTTGGGGGCAGTACAGGGCCTAGAAGCTTTCTTT
CASSLGAVQGLEAFF
>TRBD1|NA|15|TRBV30|TRBJ1-5
TGTGCCTGGAGGCTAGGGGGCAGGGAGGATCAGCCCCAGCATTTT
CAWRLGGREDQPQHF